The 28 T cell receptor beta chains listed next were all sequenced from one sample in a study of OX40 agonist ivuxolimab in advanced cancers. Repertoires were generated with immunoSEQ multiplex PCR, while TCRdb's copy carries only in-frame clones and drops some. Of tens of thousands of clones in the sample, 80% to 95% are singletons; the top ten hold 0.3% to 0.4%. The source was CD4+ or CD8+ T cells sorted from blood, collected in a trial of the OX40 agonist ivuxolimab. All receptors come from an adult with an advanced solid tumor such as melanoma, head and neck, liver or kidney cancer.

This chain links TRBV11-2 with TRBJ1-6, with a tentative D call TRBD1 (6 bases). CDR1 SGHAT and CDR2 FQNNGV come from the germline V gene. Trimming left V 5 bases short and J 9 bases short, with 17 bases between. The CDR3 runs 15 residues. The chain's CDR3 is CASSPLGRGGSPLHF. CDR3 sequence (DNA): TGTGCCAGCAGCCCCTTGGGCAGGGGAGGTTCACCCCTCCACTTT.

The CDR3 protein is CASSTGVGNTIYF. CDR3 DNA: TGTGCCAGCAGTACAGGGGTGGGAAACACCATATATTTT. The chain recombines TRBV7-3 with TRBJ1-3, with 7 positions matching TRBD1. Germline V gives CDR1 SGHTA, CDR2 FQGTGA. Germline trimming cut 6 bases from V and 4 bases from J; bases unmatched to any gene: 3. CDR3 length: 13 amino acids.

The chain combines TRBV11-3 with TRBJ2-5; D is possibly TRBD1 (6 bases). CDR3 size: 15 residues. Germline V lookup: CDR1 SGHNT, CDR2 YENEEA. Trimming stripped 3 bases from V and 5 bases from J, with 16 bases between. DNA of the CDR3: TGTGCCAGCAGCTTGGGTAACAGGGCTTGGGAGACCCAGTACTTC. It encodes CASSLGNRAWETQYF.

The chain's CDR3 is CASSTQTVGNTIYF. CDR3 nucleotides: TGTGCCAGCAGCACGCAGACAGTAGGAAACACCATATATTTT. The genes are TRBV7-9 and TRBJ1-3; perhaps TRBD1 as D (5 bases). CDR1 and CDR2 (germline): SEHNR, FQNEAQ (reference sequence). V shed 5 bases and J shed 4 bases, with 12 bases lying between them. This CDR3 comprises 14 residues.

The rearrangement links TRBV27 to TRBJ1-2, with 10 positions matching TRBD1. Germline V gene data show CDR1 as MNHEY and CDR2 as SMNVEV (reference sequence). J lost 4 bases, V lost 1 base, and 3 bases had no gene match. There are 15 residues in the CDR3. CDR3 bases: TGTGCCAGCAGTTTATGGGGACAGGGGTCCTATGGCTACACCTTC. Translated: CASSLWGQGSYGYTF.

The CDR3 region has the DNA TGTGCCAGCAGTACCCTCCTAGGGGGTCAGCCCCAGCATTTT. It yields the protein CASSTLLGGQPQHF. The chain links TRBV6-1 to TRBJ1-5, with D possibly being TRBD1 (6 bases). With 5 bases removed from V and 6 bases from J, the gap between germline ends came to 14 bases. Germline V gives CDR1 MNHNS, CDR2 SASEGT. The CDR3 is 14 residues long.

The CDR3 nucleotides are TGTGCTAGTGGTTTGGGGGGGAGTCAGCCCCAGCATTTT. Its protein product is CASGLGGSQPQHF. The gene calls are TRBV12-5 and TRBJ1-5; possible D gene TRBD1, 5 bases. The CDR3 covers 13 residues. V lost 1 base to trimming and J lost 6 bases, with 7 bases between them. Germline V CDR1 and CDR2: LGHNT, FRNRAP. Drawing the rest from reference TRBV12-5 and TRBJ1-5, the complete variable domain is DARVTQTPRHKVTEMGQEVTMRCQPILGHNTVFWYRQTMMQGLELLAYFRNRAPLDDSGMPKDRFSAEMPDATLATLKIQPSEPRDSAVYFCASGLGGSQPQHFGDGTRLSIL.

The gene calls are TRBV7-6 and TRBJ2-3; 9 bases are shared with TRBD2. CDR3 size: 15 residues. The germline CDR1 and CDR2 sequences are SGHVS and FNYEAQ. Trimming cost V 1 base and J 1 base; bases outside gene matches: 0. The CDR3 nucleotides read TGTGCCAGCAGCTTAGTAGCGGGGGGCACAGATACGCAGTATTTT. This sequence encodes CASSLVAGGTDTQYF.

The gene calls are TRBV4-1 and TRBJ1-5, with D uncertain. V lost 1 base to trimming and J lost 6 bases, with 7 bases between them. There are 13 residues in the CDR3. CDR1 is MGHRA, CDR2 YSYEKL, per germline. CDR3 sequence: CASSQGWGQPQHF. The CDR3 nucleotides read TGCGCCAGCAGCCAAGGTTGGGGTCAGCCCCAGCATTTT.

The chain has TRBV28 and TRBJ1-2; D perhaps matches TRBD1 (6 bases). This CDR3 comprises 16 residues. The V end was cut by 5 bases, the J end by 3 bases, with 19 bases between. Germline CDR1 is MDHEN and CDR2 is SYDVKM. Here the CDR3 reads CASSIHLGAGDYGYTF. CDR3 DNA: TGTGCCAGCAGTATTCACCTGGGGGCAGGGGACTATGGCTACACCTTC.

The V gene is TRBV10-1, the J gene TRBJ2-1; 8 nucleotides line up with TRBD2. Germline V lookup: CDR1 WNHNN, CDR2 SYGVQD (reference sequence). The V and J ends lost 0 bases and 0 bases, in that order; junction bases with no gene match: 7. CDR3 length: 18 residues. In nucleotides, the CDR3 is TGCGCCAGCAGTGAGTCAAGTTGGGGGACTAGCTCCTACAATGAGCAGTTCTTC. Protein: CASSESSWGTSSYNEQFF.

The genes are TRBV19 and TRBJ1-2; no clear D. The germline V gene encodes CDR1 LNHDA and CDR2 SQIVND (reference sequence). The V end lost 3 bases, the J end lost 0 bases, and 8 bases lay between the germline ends. The CDR3 covers 14 residues. In nucleotides, the CDR3 is TGTGCCAGTAGTATGGTAACAGCTAACTATGGCTACACCTTC. Residues: CASSMVTANYGYTF.

The chain joins TRBV9 to TRBJ1-6, with 8 bases identical to TRBD1. The CDR3 has 14 amino acids. Germline-derived CDR1 and CDR2 are SGDLS and YYNGEE. V lost 4 bases, J lost 9 bases, and 6 bases stayed unmatched. The CDR3 sequence is CASSTRTGTSPLHF. The CDR3 nucleotides read TGTGCCAGCAGCACTCGGACAGGGACTTCACCCCTCCACTTT.

J is TRBJ1-3 and V is TRBV10-3, with D hard to call. The CDR3 loop spans 15 amino acids. The germline V gene has CDR1 ENHRY and CDR2 SYGVKD. Trimming removed 0 bases at V and 3 bases at J, with 9 bases between. CDR3 amino acids: CAISESKGSGNTIYF. The CDR3 DNA reads TGTGCCATCAGTGAGTCGAAGGGCAGTGGAAACACCATATATTTT.

The chain couples TRBV6-5 to TRBJ2-1; 9 nucleotides match TRBD2. The trim removed 0 bases at V and 10 bases at J, leaving 7 bases unmatched. Germline CDR1 MNHEY, CDR2 SVGAGI. The CDR3 runs 15 residues. CDR3 nucleotides: TGTGCCAGCAGTTACTCCGGCGGGGGGGTATCCGAGCAGTTCTTC. Translated: CASSYSGGGVSEQFF.

The chain joins TRBV30 to TRBJ1-4, with D maybe TRBD1 (5 bases). V shed 3 bases and J shed 0 bases, with 8 bases lying between them. This CDR3 region has 14 residues. Looked up from germline, CDR1 is GTSNPN and CDR2 is SVGIG (reference sequence). The CDR3 loop reads CAWRDTTTNEKLFF. The CDR3 DNA follows: TGTGCCTGGAGGGACACCACAACTAATGAAAAACTGTTTTTT. Full variable domain (rest looked up from reference TRBV30 and TRBJ1-4): SQTIHQWPATLVQPVGSPLSLECTVEGTSNPNLYWYRQAAGRGLQLLFYSVGIGQISSEVPQNLSASRPQDRQFILSSKKLLLSDSGFYLCAWRDTTTNEKLFFGSGTQLSVL.

The chain couples TRBV9 to TRBJ2-1; 7 nucleotides align to TRBD1. Germline CDR1 is SGDLS and CDR2 is YYNGEE. This CDR3 contains 14 residues. V was pared by 0 bases and J by 6 bases, with 3 bases of the junction left unmatched. CDR3 nucleotide sequence: TGTGCCAGCAGCGTAGAAAACAGGGGCAATGAGCAGTTCTTC. This translates into CASSVENRGNEQFF.

The chain couples TRBV27 to TRBJ1-6, with D possibly TRBD1 on 5 matching bases. CDR3 size: 15 residues. Germline V CDR1 and CDR2: MNHEY, SMNVEV (reference sequence). Trimming shortened V by 6 bases and J by 2 bases, and 11 bases separated the two germline ends. This chain's CDR3 is CASSRQIPYNSPLHF. The CDR3 nucleotides read TGTGCCAGCAGCCGACAGATTCCCTATAATTCACCCCTCCACTTT.

This chain links TRBV30 with TRBJ1-2, with TRBD1 identical over 7 bases. Trimming at V came to 6 bases and at J to 4 bases, leaving 11 bases not matched to a gene. Looked up from germline, CDR1 is GTSNPN and CDR2 is SVGIG (reference sequence). This CDR3 has 14 residues. In DNA form, the CDR3 reads TGTGCCTGCCCCGAGGAGGGGGCTGCCTATGGCTACACCTTC. Protein sequence: CACPEEGAAYGYTF.

The J gene is TRBJ2-3, the V gene TRBV11-1; TRBD1 aligns across 7 bases. CDR1 is SGHAT and CDR2 is FQDESV in the germline V gene (reference sequence). V shed 5 bases, J shed 2 bases, and the junction held 13 bases outside the gene matches. CDR3 size: 17 residues. The CDR3 loop reads CASSPRQGGASTDTQYF. CDR3 nucleotides: TGTGCCAGCAGCCCTCGACAGGGTGGTGCGTCCACAGATACGCAGTATTTT. The full variable domain, its missing parts supplied by reference TRBV11-1 and TRBJ2-3, is EAEVAQSPRYKITEKSQAVAFWCDPISGHATLYWYRQILGQGPELLVQFQDESVVDDSQLPKDRFSAERLKGVDSTLKIQPAELGDSAMYLCASSPRQGGASTDTQYFGPGTRLTVL.

The chain recombines TRBV19 with TRBJ2-2, with a weak D call TRBD2 (6 bases). This CDR3 region has 16 residues. V dropped 7 bases and J dropped 1 base, with 16 bases sitting between them. Germline V gene sequence: CDR1 LNHDA, CDR2 SQIVND (reference sequence). CDR3 region: CASNRGGILNTGELFF. CDR3 coding DNA: TGTGCCAGTAACCGTGGAGGGATCTTGAACACCGGGGAGCTGTTTTTT.

The rearrangement links TRBV29-1 to TRBJ1-1; 9 nucleotides match TRBD1. CDR3 size: 20 residues. With 7 bases clipped from V and 1 base from J, the junction kept 25 bases outside the gene matches. CDR1 and CDR2 (germline): SQVTM, ANQGSEA. CDR3 amino acids: CSAYPIDPPGQGKENTEAFF. CDR3 coding DNA: TGCAGCGCCTACCCTATCGACCCTCCGGGACAGGGTAAGGAGAACACTGAAGCTTTCTTT.

The chain recombines TRBV7-3 with TRBJ2-7; D is perhaps TRBD2 (5 bases). Looked up from germline, CDR1 is SGHTA and CDR2 is FQGTGA. This CDR3 is built from 15 residues. Trimming took off 3 bases at V and 4 bases at J, with 16 bases between the two ends. CDR3 amino acids: CASSFDSGIQYEQYF. In nucleotides, the CDR3 is TGTGCCAGCAGCTTCGATTCGGGGATTCAGTACGAGCAGTACTTC. Full variable domain (remainder filled in from reference TRBV7-3 and TRBJ2-7): GAGVSQTPSNKVTEKGKYVELRCDPISGHTALYWYRQSLGQGPEFLIYFQGTGAADDSGLPNDRFFAVRPEGSVSTLKIQRTERGDSAVYLCASSFDSGIQYEQYFGPGTRLTVT.

The chain links TRBV4-1 to TRBJ2-5; D may match TRBD1 or TRBD2 (6 bases each). V was cut by 0 bases and J by 6 bases, with 14 bases left in between. The CDR3 runs 15 residues. Germline lookup yields CDR1 MGHRA and CDR2 YSYEKL. The DNA for the CDR3 is TGCGCCAGCAGCCAAGATCTTTGGGGGGCGAAGACCCAGTACTTC. This sequence encodes CASSQDLWGAKTQYF.

The genes are TRBV18 and TRBJ2-2; no definite D call. V lost 0 bases to trimming and J lost 1 base, with 0 bases between them. This CDR3 has 13 amino acids. Germline assignment: CDR1 KGHSH and CDR2 LQKENI. The DNA for the CDR3 is TGTGCCAGCTCACCACCGAACACCGGGGAGCTGTTTTTT. Its protein is CASSPPNTGELFF.

V gene TRBV9 combines with J gene TRBJ2-7; no clear D. The CDR3 totals 15 residues. CDR1 is SGDLS, CDR2 YYNGEE, per germline. Trimming removed 0 bases at V and 0 bases at J, with 10 bases between. The CDR3 loop reads CASSVAVESSYEQYF. The DNA for the CDR3 is TGTGCCAGCAGCGTAGCGGTCGAAAGCTCCTACGAGCAGTACTTC.

This chain uses TRBV5-6 with TRBJ1-1, with D maybe TRBD1 (5 bases). CDR1 is SGHDT and CDR2 is YYEEEE in the germline V gene. The CDR3 is made up of 16 amino acids. V dropped 2 bases and J dropped 3 bases, with 17 bases sitting between them. The CDR3 sequence: CASSFKPGQLDTEAFF. The DNA for the CDR3 is TGTGCCAGCAGCTTTAAACCGGGGCAGTTAGACACTGAAGCTTTCTTT.

This clone came up a few times. The chain employs TRBV28 and TRBJ1-1; TRBD1 might be the D (5 bases). Deletions cut 6 bases from V and 5 bases from J, with 10 bases between. Germline-derived CDR1 and CDR2 are MDHEN and SYDVKM. This CDR3 has 12 residues. CDR3 in amino acids: CASRGTLTEAFF. For the CDR3, the DNA is TGTGCCAGCAGGGGGACGTTGACTGAAGCTTTCTTT.